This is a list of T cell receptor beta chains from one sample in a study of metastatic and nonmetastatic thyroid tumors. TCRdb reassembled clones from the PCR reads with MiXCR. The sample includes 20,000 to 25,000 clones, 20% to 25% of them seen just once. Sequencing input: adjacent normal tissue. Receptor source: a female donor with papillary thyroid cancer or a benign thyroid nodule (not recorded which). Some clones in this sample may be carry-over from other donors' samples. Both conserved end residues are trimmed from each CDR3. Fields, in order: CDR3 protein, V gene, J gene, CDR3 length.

CDR3: SARGPSGRGSYEQY
V: TRBV20-1
J: TRBJ2-7
length: 14

CDR3: ASVWDSHTEAF
V: TRBV5-8
J: TRBJ1-1
length: 11

CDR3: ASSQEEWGISGISPLH
V: TRBV3-1
J: TRBJ1-6
length: 16

CDR3: ASSPLAERNTGELF
V: TRBV27
J: TRBJ2-2
length: 14

CDR3: ASSQGLAGAYEQY
V: TRBV4-3
J: TRBJ2-7
length: 13

CDR3: ASSATELTEAF
V: TRBV6-4
J: TRBJ1-1
length: 11

CDR3: SARGTANPEAF
V: TRBV20-1
J: TRBJ1-1
length: 11

CDR3: ASSQDSQGVGEQF
V: TRBV4-1
J: TRBJ2-1
length: 13

CDR3: ASSYYGQGGEKLF
V: TRBV6-4
J: TRBJ1-4
length: 13

CDR3: ATSDLRERTGELF
V: TRBV24-1
J: TRBJ2-2
length: 13

CDR3: ASSLGRSYNSPLH
V: TRBV3-1
J: TRBJ1-6
length: 13

CDR3: AISRSGIYEQY
V: TRBV6-2/TRBV6-3
J: TRBJ2-7
length: 11

CDR3: ASSYGTGSSYEQY
V: TRBV28
J: TRBJ2-7
length: 13

CDR3: ASSLMGSEQY
V: TRBV12-3/TRBV12-4
J: TRBJ2-7
length: 10

CDR3: ASSVSGTGGFDGYT
V: TRBV2
J: TRBJ1-2
length: 14

CDR3: ATRGQTNTEFF
V: TRBV24-1
J: TRBJ1-1
length: 11

CDR3: ASKGAEVGRNEKLF
V: TRBV28
J: TRBJ1-4
length: 14

CDR3: ASSAYRGESNQPQH
V: TRBV6-1
J: TRBJ1-5
length: 14

CDR3: AISGRAYEQY
V: TRBV10-3
J: TRBJ2-7
length: 10

CDR3: ASSTMGEDTEAF
V: TRBV9
J: TRBJ1-1
length: 12

CDR3: ASRRGLAEYEQY
V: TRBV2
J: TRBJ2-7
length: 12

CDR3: ASSYHRSHRDGLNQPQH
V: TRBV6-2/TRBV6-3
J: TRBJ1-5
length: 17

CDR3: ASSQDFPGNTIY
V: TRBV4-1
J: TRBJ1-3
length: 12

CDR3: ASSYGYNSPLH
V: TRBV19
J: TRBJ1-6
length: 11

CDR3: TASPGGPEAF
V: TRBV20-1
J: TRBJ1-1
length: 10

CDR3: ASSSNRGVNEKLF
V: TRBV5-4
J: TRBJ1-4
length: 13

CDR3: ASSPAYEQY
V: TRBV11-2
J: TRBJ2-7
length: 9

CDR3: ASSYEVGPRETQY
V: TRBV6-2/TRBV6-3
J: TRBJ2-5
length: 13

CDR3: ATTRARGNSPLH
V: TRBV12-3/TRBV12-4
J: TRBJ1-6
length: 12

CDR3: ASSEQAAYSNQPQH
V: TRBV2
J: TRBJ1-5
length: 14

CDR3: SAVGLAGVPQF
V: TRBV20-1
J: TRBJ2-1
length: 11

CDR3: ACHHQGPGRILH
V: TRBV30
J: TRBJ1-5
length: 12

CDR3: SAQAGTGELF
V: TRBV20-1
J: TRBJ2-2
length: 10

CDR3: ATSVGVGNQPQH
V: TRBV5-8
J: TRBJ1-5
length: 12

CDR3: ASSQVGVYEQY
V: TRBV4-1
J: TRBJ2-7
length: 11

CDR3: ASSEDGYGYT
V: TRBV2
J: TRBJ1-2
length: 10

CDR3: ATSRDLQSSYEQY
V: TRBV15
J: TRBJ2-7
length: 13

CDR3: ASTATSGSIYEQY
V: TRBV6-1
J: TRBJ2-7
length: 13

CDR3: AISAIPEINEQF
V: TRBV10-3
J: TRBJ2-1
length: 12

CDR3: SASRATYNEQF
V: TRBV20-1
J: TRBJ2-1
length: 11